Below, 25 T cell receptor beta chains from the same sample are listed, as sequenced in a study of CD8+ T cells in alopecia areata. The sequencing template was cDNA reverse transcribed from extracted RNA. The protocol was immunoSEQ multiplex PCR, while the TCRdb copy is restricted to in-frame clones and leaves out a portion. The table lists 150,000 or so clones, more than 45% of them singletons. Sequencing input: CD4+ T cells sorted from blood. Receptors originate from a human donor with alopecia areata.

There are a few counts of this clone. The V gene is TRBV5-1, the J gene TRBJ1-2, with unresolved D. Germline V lookup: CDR1 SGHRS, CDR2 YFSETQ. This CDR3 has 13 residues. Trimming took off 4 bases at V and 6 bases at J, with 13 bases between the two ends. Here the CDR3 reads CASSTGNLDGYTF. CDR3 bases: TGCGCCAGCAGCACGGGGAACTTAGATGGCTACACCTTC.

The chain employs TRBV10-3 and TRBJ1-2; D is ambiguous. V shed 8 bases and J shed 3 bases, with 10 bases lying between them. The germline V gene has CDR1 ENHRY and CDR2 SYGVKD. The CDR3 contains 12 residues. The CDR3 loop is CAIALADYGYTF. The DNA for the CDR3 is TGTGCCATCGCGTTGGCGGACTATGGCTACACCTTC.

The V call is TRBV11-2, the J call TRBJ2-5; TRBD2 matches 13 bases. Germline trimming cut 4 bases from V and 4 bases from J; bases unmatched to any gene: 3. Germline V gene lookup returns CDR1 SGHAT and CDR2 FQNNGV. The CDR3 has 15 residues. The CDR3, as DNA: TGTGCCAGCAGCTCTGGACTAGCGGGAGTAGAGACCCAGTACTTC. Amino acids: CASSSGLAGVETQYF.

The chain recombines TRBV7-3 with TRBJ2-6; D is unclear. This CDR3 has 14 residues. Trimming took off 5 bases at V and 0 bases at J, with 5 bases between the two ends. Per the germline V gene, CDR1 is SGHTA and CDR2 is FQGTGA. CDR3 bases: TGTGCCAGCAGCCCCAACTCTGGGGCCAACGTCCTGACTTTC. Its protein is CASSPNSGANVLTF.

This clone has only a few counts. The chain couples TRBV5-1 to TRBJ2-7; D uncertain. Trimming removed 0 bases at V and 3 bases at J, with 10 bases between. The CDR3 is 14 residues long. Germline loops: CDR1 SGHRS, CDR2 YFSETQ. The CDR3 sequence: CASSLAEAVYEQYF. DNA of the CDR3: TGCGCCAGCAGCTTGGCCGAGGCAGTCTACGAGCAGTACTTC.

This clone was recorded a few times. The chain carries TRBV5-1 and TRBJ2-4; D unresolved. CDR1 SGHRS and CDR2 YFSETQ come from the germline V gene. The CDR3 contains 16 residues. Trimming left V 2 bases short and J 0 bases short, with 12 bases between. CDR3 nucleotide sequence: TGCGCCAGCAGCTTTCAACCGTCGCTAGCCAAAAACATTCAGTACTTC. It encodes CASSFQPSLAKNIQYF.

The V and J genes are TRBV15 and TRBJ1-2; tentatively, D is TRBD1 (5 bases). The CDR3 runs 15 residues. Trimming left V 3 bases short and J 0 bases short, with 11 bases between. Germline V gene lookup returns CDR1 LNHNV and CDR2 YYDKDF (reference sequence). The chain's CDR3 is CATSRGLRANYGYTF. The CDR3 coding sequence is TGTGCCACCAGCAGGGGACTTAGAGCTAACTATGGCTACACCTTC.

V is TRBV7-9 and J is TRBJ2-5; 7 nucleotides line up with TRBD1. With V trimmed by 1 base and J by 1 base, 6 bases remained unmatched. Germline V gene data show CDR1 as SEHNR and CDR2 as FQNEAQ (reference sequence). CDR3 length: 16 amino acids. The CDR3 region is CASSLGSGTAQETQYF. The CDR3 nucleotides read TGTGCCAGCAGCTTAGGTTCCGGGACAGCCCAAGAGACCCAGTACTTC.

The chain uses TRBV30 and TRBJ1-2; unclear D gene. Germline V CDR1 and CDR2: GTSNPN, SVGIG (reference sequence). This CDR3 has 15 residues. V gave up 2 bases and J gave up 2 bases, with 15 bases separating them. The CDR3: CAWSIPWTGNYGYTF. CDR3 nucleotides: TGTGCCTGGAGTATACCTTGGACGGGCAACTATGGCTACACCTTC. Drawing the rest from reference TRBV30 and TRBJ1-2, the complete variable domain is SQTIHQWPATLVQPVGSPLSLECTVEGTSNPNLYWYRQAAGRGLQLLFYSVGIGQISSEVPQNLSASRPQDRQFILSSKKLLLSDSGFYLCAWSIPWTGNYGYTFGSGTRLTVV.

The chain couples TRBV30 to TRBJ1-1, with D possibly TRBD1 on 6 matching bases. V gave up 1 base and J gave up 12 bases, with 12 bases separating them. This CDR3 region has 11 residues. The germline CDR1 and CDR2 sequences are GTSNPN and SVGIG (reference sequence). The CDR3 reads CAWSAARGTFF. For the CDR3, the DNA is TGTGCCTGGAGTGCCGCTAGGGGGACTTTCTTT.

The V and J genes are TRBV30 and TRBJ1-5, with D unclear. The CDR3 length is 15 residues. V lost 0 bases to trimming and J lost 4 bases, with 13 bases between them. CDR1 and CDR2 from the germline V gene are GTSNPN and SVGIG (reference sequence). CDR3 protein: CAWSVRPSVNQPQHF. The DNA for the CDR3 is TGTGCCTGGAGTGTACGGCCGTCGGTTAATCAGCCCCAGCATTTT.

Notes on this clone: Relative to the germline gene, one junction end is altered; a read error may explain this. The chain is built from TRBV30 and TRBJ2-7; no firm D call. The CDR3 runs 10 residues. Germline-derived CDR1 and CDR2 are GTSNPN and SVGIG (reference sequence). The CDR3: CAWSGIVIHF. DNA for the CDR3: TGTGCCTGGAGTGGAATCGTGATCCACTTC.

The chain uses TRBV9 and TRBJ2-1, with TRBD2 identical over 7 bases. Germline V CDR1 and CDR2: SGDLS, YYNGEE. The CDR3 runs 16 residues. V lost 1 base and J lost 2; bases outside the gene matches: 6. CDR3 region: CASSVTSGTTYNEQFF. The CDR3 region has the DNA TGTGCCAGCAGCGTAACCAGCGGGACCACCTACAATGAGCAGTTCTTC. The full variable domain, in which reference TRBV9 and TRBJ2-1 provide the parts outside the CDR3, is DSGVTQTPKHLITATGQRVTLRCSPRSGDLSVYWYQQSLDQGLQFLIQYYNGEERAKGNILERFSAQQFPDLHSELNLSSLELGDSALYFCASSVTSGTTYNEQFFGPGTRLTVL.

The table lists this clone with a few counts. The genes are TRBV29-1 and TRBJ2-5; D gene unclear. Trimming removed 2 bases from V and 5 bases from J, with 12 bases in between. CDR3 length equals 13 residues. Germline loops: CDR1 SQVTM, CDR2 ANQGSEA. The CDR3 nucleotides read TGCAGCGTTGAATATGGGATCGGGGAGACCCAGTACTTC. It translates to CSVEYGIGETQYF.

The V and J genes are TRBV28 and TRBJ2-5, with a weak D call TRBD1 (6 bases). Germline assignment: CDR1 MDHEN and CDR2 SYDVKM. Trimming cost V 6 bases and J 5 bases, with 19 bases left between them. The CDR3 consists of 15 residues. The DNA of the CDR3 is TGTGCCAGCAGCCGCACAGGGCCCTTAGGGGAGACCCAGTACTTC. Its translation is CASSRTGPLGETQYF.

V usage is TRBV7-9 and J usage is TRBJ1-1; possible D gene TRBD1, 5 bases. Per the germline V gene, CDR1 is SEHNR and CDR2 is FQNEAQ (reference sequence). The germline V and J ends were trimmed by 5 bases and 4 bases, with 14 bases remaining between them. This CDR3 region has 14 residues. CDR3 coding DNA: TGTGCCAGCAGCCTCACCACGGGACCCACTGAAGCTTTCTTT. Residues: CASSLTTGPTEAFF.

Written as DNA, the CDR3 is TGTGCCACCAGCATGGCAGGGGCCGGCTCCTACGAGCAGTACTTC. Protein: CATSMAGAGSYEQYF. The chain is built from TRBV15 and TRBJ2-7; D is perhaps TRBD1 (6 bases). Trimming stripped 4 bases from V and 0 bases from J, with 13 bases between. CDR1 is LNHNV and CDR2 is YYDKDF in the germline V gene (reference sequence). This CDR3 comprises 15 residues.

Written as DNA, the CDR3 is TGTGCCAGCAGCCCCGGACTAGCGGGGTCTTTCCAAGAGACCCAGTACTTC. Protein: CASSPGLAGSFQETQYF. This chain links TRBV7-3 with TRBJ2-5; 12 bases fit TRBD2. V shed 5 bases and J 1 base; nucleotides not matched to a gene: 8. The CDR3 covers 17 residues. The germline CDR1 and CDR2 sequences are SGHTA and FQGTGA.

The chain carries TRBV7-9 and TRBJ2-3; D is perhaps TRBD2 (5 bases). Per germline, CDR1 SEHNR and CDR2 FQNEAQ (reference sequence). This CDR3 is built from 16 residues. Trimming shortened V by 6 bases and J by 4 bases, and 20 bases separated the two germline ends. The CDR3 reads CASRLLAQVMSDTQYF. DNA for the CDR3: TGTGCCAGCAGACTGCTAGCCCAGGTTATGTCAGATACGCAGTATTTT.

This clone appeared a few times. The rearrangement uses TRBV29-1 and TRBJ2-7; D unresolved. V was clipped by 2 bases and J by 3 bases, with 8 bases between them. The length of the CDR3 is 12 residues. Germline V gene lookup returns CDR1 SQVTM and CDR2 ANQGSEA. CDR3 DNA sequence: TGCAGCGTTGAATCAGTCAACTACGAGCAGTACTTC. This codes for CSVESVNYEQYF.

This clone showed up just a few times. The V call is TRBV19, the J call TRBJ2-1; no clear D. In germline, CDR1 is LNHDA, CDR2 SQIVND (reference sequence). The CDR3 has 15 residues. With 3 bases removed from V and 1 base from J, the gap between germline ends came to 10 bases. Here the CDR3 reads CASSMRHASYNEQFF. CDR3 nucleotide sequence: TGTGCCAGTAGTATGCGACATGCTTCCTACAATGAGCAGTTCTTC. The full variable domain, its missing parts supplied by reference TRBV19 and TRBJ2-1, is DGGITQSPKYLFRKEGQNVTLSCEQNLNHDAMYWYRQDPGQGLRLIYYSQIVNDFQKGDIAEGYSVSREKKESFPLTVTSAQKNPTAFYLCASSMRHASYNEQFFGPGTRLTVL.

This chain connects TRBV15 to TRBJ2-5; 8 bases map to TRBD2. Germline V gene sequence: CDR1 LNHNV, CDR2 YYDKDF (reference sequence). The CDR3 has 14 amino acids. The trim removed 5 bases at V and 4 bases at J, leaving 6 bases unmatched. Here the CDR3 reads CATSGSGIRETQYF. CDR3 nucleotides: TGTGCCACCAGCGGTAGCGGGATCCGAGAGACCCAGTACTTC.

This clone appeared a few times. This chain uses TRBV7-8 with TRBJ1-5; the match to TRBD1 covers 8 bases. Germline V gene sequence: CDR1 SGHVS, CDR2 FQNEAQ. The CDR3 covers 15 residues. The trim removed 0 bases at V and 5 bases at J, leaving 3 bases unmatched. CDR3 sequence: CASSLAATGDQPQHF. The CDR3 nucleotides are TGTGCCAGCAGCTTAGCAGCGACAGGGGATCAGCCCCAGCATTTT.

CDR3 bases: TGTGCCAGCAGAAAGGCCGAGCGGGCCCAGCATTTT. Amino acid sequence: CASRKAERAQHF. V and J are TRBV28 and TRBJ1-5; no firm D call. Trimming cost V 6 bases and J 11 bases, with 14 bases left between them. The germline V gene encodes CDR1 MDHEN and CDR2 SYDVKM. The CDR3 is 12 amino acids.

This clone has more than one count but fewer than ten. The chain carries TRBV7-3 and TRBJ2-3; the match to TRBD1 covers 10 bases. The V gene end was trimmed by 3 bases and the J gene end by 6 bases; junction bases not matched to a gene: 6. CDR1 is SGHTA, CDR2 FQGTGA, per germline. The CDR3 loop spans 15 amino acids. The CDR3 DNA sequence: TGTGCCAGCAGCTTGGGACAGGGGTTTCGGGATACGCAGTATTTT. It encodes CASSLGQGFRDTQYF.